These 5 T cell receptor beta chains originate from one sample sequenced in a study of T cells in tuberculosis. The repertoire was sequenced with immunoSEQ multiplex PCR; TCRdb's copy has only in-frame clones and lacks some. This sample has some 31,000 clones, with 95% to 96% found just once. The sequenced sample was PBMCs. The receptors here all came from a donor aged 10-29 years with latent tuberculosis or without tuberculosis infection.

J is TRBJ2-2 and V is TRBV27; TRBD2 matches at 10 bases. CDR3 size: 16 residues. Germline CDR1 reads MNHEY; CDR2 reads SMNVEV (reference sequence). V dropped 3 bases and J dropped 5; count of bases not matched to a gene: 6. The CDR3 DNA reads TGTGCCAGCAGTTTCCTAGCGGGAGCCGGTACCGGGGAGCTGTTTTTT. Translated: CASSFLAGAGTGELFF.

This rearrangement joins TRBV10-3 to TRBJ2-6; 9 nucleotides align to TRBD2. Trimming removed 8 bases from V and 3 bases from J; junction bases left unmatched: 14. The CDR3 is 18 amino acids. Germline V gene data show CDR1 as ENHRY and CDR2 as SYGVKD. This CDR3 reads CAIFVPKAGGHGANVLTF. The CDR3 DNA follows: TGTGCCATCTTCGTTCCCAAGGCGGGGGGGCATGGGGCCAACGTCCTGACTTTC.

The chain combines TRBV9 with TRBJ2-1, with TRBD2 matching 8 bases. The V gene end was trimmed by 4 bases and the J gene end by 5 bases; junction bases not matched to a gene: 14. There are 17 residues in the CDR3. Germline V gene data show CDR1 as SGDLS and CDR2 as YYNGEE. The CDR3 DNA follows: TGTGCCAGCAGCCCACGGGGAGGAGCGGGAGCCAACAATGAGCAGTTCTTC. This encodes CASSPRGGAGANNEQFF.

This chain joins TRBV7-9 and TRBJ2-1, with 10 bases that match TRBD2. The germline V gene has CDR1 SEHNR and CDR2 FQNEAQ (reference sequence). This CDR3 spans 17 amino acids. Trimming at V came to 1 base and at J to 4 bases, leaving 7 bases not matched to a gene. CDR3 region: CASSLGTSGDSYNEQFF. The CDR3 region has the DNA TGTGCCAGCAGCTTAGGTACTAGCGGGGACTCATACAATGAGCAGTTCTTC.

The V call is TRBV5-1, the J call TRBJ2-7, with 7 bases that match TRBD1. This CDR3 has 14 amino acids. The germline V gene encodes CDR1 SGHRS and CDR2 YFSETQ. Losses at the gene ends were 2 bases for V and 4 bases for J; bases not matched to a gene: 6. CDR3 nucleotide sequence: TGCGCCAGCAGCTTTTTGGCAGGGGGATACGAGCAGTACTTC. It translates to CASSFLAGGYEQYF. The full variable domain, its missing parts supplied by reference TRBV5-1 and TRBJ2-7, is KAGVTQTPRYLIKTRGQQVTLSCSPISGHRSVSWYQQTPGQGLQFLFEYFSETQRNKGNFPGRFSGRQFSNSRSEMNVSTLELGDSALYLCASSFLAGGYEQYFGPGTRLTVT.